What follows is one T cell receptor beta chain and its context. The antigen is unknown. Germline lookup yields CDR1 SNHLY and CDR2 FYNNEI. The V gene end was trimmed by 0 bases and the J gene end by 7 bases; junction bases not matched to a gene: 7. The CDR3 has 16 amino acids. Peptide-pool stimulation followed by sequencing identified expanded antigen-specific CD4+ clonotypes in the ViraFEST assay. The culture ran for under eleven days, and then CD4+ T cells were isolated. Vaccine recipients lacked prior SARS-CoV-2 infection and had negative nucleocapsid antibodies. PBMC cultures contained about 1.9 million cells per well, around 10 IU/ml IL-2 and 10 ug/ml peptides. IL-2 medium took the place of half the medium on both days 3 and 7. Sequencing was performed with immunoSEQ multiplex PCR; in TCRdb, only in-frame clones are kept and a portion is missing. Found here are just under 45,000 clones, around 76% of them singletons; the top ten hold approximately 10%.

The data derive from a study of vaccination effects on CD4 cells after COVID-19. Overall study: Subjects were given two BNT162b2 or mRNA-1273 vaccine doses.

Study-wide results and caveats: Only a few convalescent patients and no early post-infection timepoints featured in the study.

V usage is TRBV2 and J usage is TRBJ2-1, with 9 bases aligning to TRBD2. The specimen was CD4+ T cells from PBMCs cultured with SARS-CoV-2 spike peptides, collected before COVID-19 vaccination. This sequence was found in a human donor who received a COVID-19 vaccine. In DNA, the CDR3 is TGTGCCAGCAGTGAAGCGGGACTAGCCCTGATAAATGAGCAGTTCTTC. Protein product: CASSEAGLALINEQFF.